This T cell receptor beta chain originates from a study of monozygotic twins with inflammatory bowel disease. Findings and limits, study-wide: On the inverse Simpson index, IBD patients scored lower for TCRbeta diversity than healthy co-twins. IBD patients shared fewer clonotypes with other individuals than healthy twins, especially patients with disease activity signs.

Concerning this clonotype: What it recognizes is unknown.

TCRdb reprocessed the 5' RACE reads and stores each CDR3 protein as one record, lacking DNA. With about 300,000 distinct CDR3 sequences in the sample, the ten largest clones hold roughly 5.3%. Germline CDR1 and CDR2: MDHEN and SYDVKM. The CDR3 extends over 14 amino acids. V usage is TRBV28 and J usage is TRBJ2-7; TCRdb picks TRBD1, but there is no DNA to check that call. Sequencing was carried out using blood. This TCR was recovered from a human donor with ulcerative colitis or Crohn's disease, or a healthy co-twin of an affected twin (not recorded which). Here the CDR3 reads CASRPTGKRWEQYF.